Listed below are T cell receptor beta chains from one sample, sequenced in a study of cytomegalovirus exposure and HLA in healthy donors. This table comes from immunoSEQ multiplex PCR, and its TCRdb copy is limited to in-frame clones, with some not included. The sample carries 200,000 to 250,000 clones, 78% recorded once. The sequenced material came from PBMCs. The receptors were gathered from a boy aged 5-17 years in good health and CMV-seronegative. CDR3s include the opening cysteine and the closing phenylalanine or tryptophan. D genes are given only for firm matches. Clone size is not always given. Where it is, it says once, few, many or a class for expanded clones.

>-|-|TRBV11-2|TRBJ2-7
CASSPRSSVSSYEQYF
TGTGCCAGCAGCCCTAGAAGTAGCGTGAGCTCCTACGAGCAGTACTTC
>-|-|TRBV30|TRBJ1-2
CAWTSRRHGYTF
TGTGCCTGGACCTCAAGGAGGCATGGCTACACCTTC
>-|-|TRBV7-8|TRBJ1-1
CASTRGGRVAFF
TGTGCCAGCACGAGGGGGGGAAGAGTGGCTTTCTTT
>once|-|TRBV15|TRBJ2-7
CATSRDEFTYEQYF
TGTGCCACCAGCAGAGATGAGTTTACCTACGAGCAGTACTTC
>-|-|TRBV4-1|TRBJ1-2
CASSPDSLLGGYTF
TGCGCCAGCAGCCCGGACAGTCTCCTGGGTGGCTACACCTTC
>-|TRBD1|TRBV5-1|TRBJ2-7
CASSLAQTGGVYEQYF
TGCGCCAGCAGCTTGGCCCAGACAGGGGGCGTTTACGAGCAGTACTTC
>-|TRBD1|TRBV9|TRBJ2-2
CARGTGGPGELFF
TGTGCCAGGGGGACAGGGGGCCCCGGGGAGCTGTTTTTT
>once|-|TRBV6-1|TRBJ2-7
CASRWTGYEQYF
TGTGCCAGCAGGTGGACTGGATACGAGCAGTACTTC
>-|-|TRBV9|TRBJ1-2
CASSVGGGRGNYGYTF
TGTGCCAGCAGCGTAGGTGGCGGCAGGGGAAACTATGGCTACACCTTC
>-|-|TRBV7-2|TRBJ1-5
CASSRGNVDQPQHF
TGTGCCAGCTCCCGAGGAAATGTCGACCAGCCCCAGCATTTT
>-|-|TRBV2|TRBJ2-5
CASPGPTKETQYF
TGTGCCAGCCCAGGGCCGACGAAAGAGACCCAGTACTTC
>-|TRBD2|TRBV5-1|TRBJ2-7
CASSPSGTSGGYEQYF
TGCGCCAGCAGCCCCTCAGGGACTAGCGGGGGGTACGAGCAGTACTTC
>few|TRBD2|TRBV27|TRBJ2-7
CASSSRGLAGVFYEQYF
TGTGCCAGCAGTTCGCGAGGACTAGCGGGAGTTTTCTACGAGCAGTACTTC
>-|TRBD2|TRBV9|TRBJ2-5
CASSVGRAGALQETQYF
TGTGCCAGCAGCGTAGGCCGAGCGGGGGCCCTCCAAGAGACCCAGTACTTC
>-|TRBD1|TRBV5-1|TRBJ1-2
CASSLVGQWGYTF
TGCGCCAGCAGCTTGGTGGGACAGTGGGGCTACACCTTC
>-|-|TRBV7-3|TRBJ2-3
CASSGGKMHTDTQYF
TGTGCCAGCAGCGGGGGGAAGATGCACACAGATACGCAGTATTTT
>few|-|TRBV19|TRBJ2-7
CASSTTEPSYQQYF
TGTGCCAGTAGTACGACGGAGCCCTCCTACCAGCAGTACTTC
>-|-|TRBV6-6|TRBJ2-7
CASSYSRVYEQYF
TGTGCCAGCAGTTACTCGAGAGTCTACGAGCAGTACTTC
>-|TRBD2|TRBV10-3|TRBJ2-3
CAITRTRTDTQYF
TGTGCCATCACTCGGACTAGAACAGATACGCAGTATTTT
>-|TRBD1|TRBV30|TRBJ2-7
CASTGAGIYEQYF
TGTGCCTCAACAGGGGCAGGGATCTACGAGCAGTACTTC
>-|-|TRBV11-3|TRBJ1-1
CASSFEGTGYTEAFF
TGTGCCAGCAGCTTTGAGGGAACAGGGTACACTGAAGCTTTCTTT
>few|-|TRBV5-5|TRBJ1-1
CASSLKGAMNTEAFF
TGTGCCAGCAGCTTAAAGGGAGCTATGAACACTGAAGCTTTCTTT
>-|TRBD1|TRBV11-2|TRBJ1-1
CASSLPGGRTEAFF
TGTGCCAGCAGCTTACCAGGGGGGCGGACTGAAGCTTTCTTT
>-|-|TRBV2|TRBJ1-4
CARRRGLNEKLFF
TGTGCCAGGCGAAGGGGCCTTAATGAAAAACTGTTTTTT
>-|TRBD1|TRBV29-1|TRBJ1-2
CSVANRGSTYGYTF
TGCAGCGTTGCTAACAGGGGAAGCACCTATGGCTACACCTTC
>-|TRBD2|TRBV5-1|TRBJ2-2
CASNPVGGGAGTGELFF
TGCGCCAGCAACCCGGTTGGCGGGGGGGCCGGAACCGGGGAGCTGTTTTTT
>-|TRBD1|TRBV5-1|TRBJ1-4
CASSLRTGVEKLFF
TGCGCCAGCAGCTTGAGGACAGGGGTGGAAAAACTGTTTTTT
>-|TRBD1|TRBV5-1|TRBJ1-5
CASRLGTDGQPQHF
TGCGCCAGCCGGCTCGGGACAGACGGTCAGCCCCAGCATTTT
>-|TRBD2|TRBV5-6|TRBJ2-1
CASSLDGGRLPFNEQFF
TGTGCCAGCAGCTTGGATGGCGGGAGGCTCCCTTTCAATGAGCAGTTCTTC
>-|-|TRBV9|TRBJ1-2
CASSPQGGYGYTF
TGTGCCAGCAGCCCTCAGGGAGGCTATGGCTACACCTTC
>once|TRBD1|TRBV18|TRBJ1-5
CASSPQTGSWPQHF
TGTGCCAGCTCACCACAGACAGGGAGCTGGCCCCAGCATTTT